Listed below are T cell receptor beta chains from one sample, sequenced in a study of T cell responses to AZD1222 COVID-19 vaccine. Produced via immunoSEQ multiplex PCR; TCRdb's table is partial and in-frame only. This sample has approximately 150,000 clones, with approximately 88% found just once. Sequenced material: peripheral blood, taken on day 0 of MenACWY control vaccination. These receptors came from an adult in good health. CDR3s include the opening cysteine and the closing phenylalanine or tryptophan. Size tells how often a clone was seen (once, few, many) or the class of an expanded clone, and some rows leave it out.

v_call: TRBV27; clone_size: -; cdr3_aa: CASSFGQPGGYTF
v_call: TRBV19; clone_size: once; cdr3_aa: CASSIFGGWSYNEQFF
v_call: TRBV2; clone_size: -; cdr3_aa: CASRTGVSSNQPQHF
v_call: TRBV12-3/TRBV12-4; clone_size: -; cdr3_aa: CASSWGTGFEQYF
v_call: TRBV7-9; clone_size: -; cdr3_aa: CASSPDRTGRVTEAFF
v_call: TRBV18; clone_size: -; cdr3_aa: CASSLGLMSTTYEQYF
v_call: TRBV5-1; clone_size: -; cdr3_aa: CASSLAGGREQYF
v_call: TRBV18; clone_size: -; cdr3_aa: CASSPTANSNQPQHF
v_call: TRBV6-1; clone_size: -; cdr3_aa: CASSELRGNTIYF
v_call: TRBV27; clone_size: -; cdr3_aa: CASSLNGYSNQPQHF
v_call: TRBV28; clone_size: -; cdr3_aa: CASNLSGRGTDTQYF
v_call: TRBV2; clone_size: -; cdr3_aa: CASSAGQGLQPQHF
v_call: TRBV29-1; clone_size: -; cdr3_aa: CSVANFGRFYGYTF
v_call: TRBV25-1; clone_size: -; cdr3_aa: CASNFGREKLFF
v_call: TRBV12-3/TRBV12-4; clone_size: -; cdr3_aa: CASSLALDSPLHF
v_call: TRBV28; clone_size: -; cdr3_aa: CASRRGGTYGYTF
v_call: TRBV7-3; clone_size: -; cdr3_aa: CASSLAVGTEAFF
v_call: TRBV27; clone_size: -; cdr3_aa: CASSPFRGGTGELFF
v_call: TRBV6-2/TRBV6-3; clone_size: -; cdr3_aa: CASRPSLGQGLGVMNTEAFF
v_call: TRBV28; clone_size: -; cdr3_aa: CASSSPHGYTF
v_call: TRBV10-3; clone_size: -; cdr3_aa: CAISPGPTALEAFF
v_call: TRBV6-1; clone_size: -; cdr3_aa: CASSEGGAGIGVKLFF
v_call: TRBV4-3; clone_size: -; cdr3_aa: CASSRGMGGYTF
v_call: TRBV5-4; clone_size: -; cdr3_aa: CASSRTAYTEAFF
v_call: TRBV2; clone_size: -; cdr3_aa: CASSEDWAGGQPQHF
v_call: TRBV5-4; clone_size: few; cdr3_aa: CASSAYYRVSEAFF
v_call: TRBV6-5; clone_size: -; cdr3_aa: CASSRQGYTEAFF
v_call: TRBV30; clone_size: -; cdr3_aa: CAWSVGGGNNEQFF
v_call: TRBV9; clone_size: -; cdr3_aa: CASSRDRVNSPLHF
v_call: TRBV4-1; clone_size: -; cdr3_aa: CASSLQGGVATNEKLFF
v_call: TRBV5-1; clone_size: -; cdr3_aa: CASSSLIPGEQYF
v_call: TRBV7-9; clone_size: -; cdr3_aa: CAGSRVGGLDEQFF
v_call: TRBV4-1; clone_size: -; cdr3_aa: CASSHLGGGEPQFF
v_call: TRBV7-2; clone_size: once; cdr3_aa: CASSFLGAANTGELFF
v_call: TRBV11-2; clone_size: -; cdr3_aa: CASSQTLSSSTDTQYF
v_call: TRBV5-6; clone_size: -; cdr3_aa: CASSWDRADYEQYF
v_call: TRBV2; clone_size: once; cdr3_aa: CASSVAIRSEQYF